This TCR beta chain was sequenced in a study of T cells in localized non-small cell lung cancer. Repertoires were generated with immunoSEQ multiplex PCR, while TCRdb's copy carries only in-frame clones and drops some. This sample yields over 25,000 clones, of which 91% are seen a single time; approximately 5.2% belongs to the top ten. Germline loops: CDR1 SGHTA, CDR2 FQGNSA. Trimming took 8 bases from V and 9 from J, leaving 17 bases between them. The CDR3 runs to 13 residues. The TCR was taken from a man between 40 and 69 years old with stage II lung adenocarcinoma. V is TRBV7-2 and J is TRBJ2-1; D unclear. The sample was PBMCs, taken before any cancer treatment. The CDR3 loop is CASRKVGRPEQFF. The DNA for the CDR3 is TGTGCCAGCCGTAAGGTTGGGCGGCCTGAGCAGTTCTTC.